This T cell receptor beta chain was captured by sequencing in a study of response to subunit inactivated influenza vaccine. TCRdb itself ran the RT-PCR reads through MiXCR, one entry per CDR3 protein. Of some 540,000 distinct CDR3 sequences in the sample, roughly a quarter were seen once. This CDR3 region has 15 residues. Germline CDR1 SGHRS, CDR2 YFSETQ. V lost 0 bases, J lost 5 bases, and 14 bases lay in between. This clonotype has a handful of counts. Separately, the same data were catalogued under a study of T cells expressing NK-cell markers. From that study: Beta-chain TCR cDNA was generated via 5'RACE template switching with UMIs. The authors derived TCR beta repertoires from sorted CD3+CD56+NKG2C+, CD3+CD56+NKG2C- and CD3+CD56-NKG2C+ T cells. One of the eight sequenced donors was seronegative, whereas the other seven were HCMV-seropositive. In 5 to 7 donors, dominant NKG2C+ clonotypes were about 1.0-8% of CD8+ T cells. There remained a lack of clarity about HCMV specificity of expanded NKG2C+ T cell clones.

Source: CD4+ T cells sorted from PBMCs, taken 12 days after vaccination. V gene TRBV5-1 combines with J gene TRBJ2-5, with unresolved D. The source is a man between 50 and 59 years old who received an inactivated influenza vaccine. The CDR3 sequence: CASSLEVGVGETQYF. The CDR3 DNA reads TGCGCCAGCAGCTTGGAGGTTGGGGTCGGGGAGACCCAGTACTTC. Using reference TRBV5-1 and TRBJ2-5 for the parts outside the CDR3, the full variable domain is KAGVTQTPRYLIKTRGQQVTLSCSPISGHRSVSWYQQTPGQGLQFLFEYFSETQRNKGNFPGRFSGRQFSNSRSEMNVSTLELGDSALYLCASSLEVGVGETQYFGPGTRLLVL.